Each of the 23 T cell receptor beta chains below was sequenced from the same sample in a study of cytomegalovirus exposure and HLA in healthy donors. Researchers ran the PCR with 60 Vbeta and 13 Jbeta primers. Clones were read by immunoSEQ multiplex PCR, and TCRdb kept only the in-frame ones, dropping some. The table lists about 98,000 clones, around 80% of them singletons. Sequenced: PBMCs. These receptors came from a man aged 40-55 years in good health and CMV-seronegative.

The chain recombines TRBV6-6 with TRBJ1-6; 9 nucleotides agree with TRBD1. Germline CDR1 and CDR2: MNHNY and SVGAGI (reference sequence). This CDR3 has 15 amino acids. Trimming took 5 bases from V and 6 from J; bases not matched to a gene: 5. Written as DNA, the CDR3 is TGTGCCAGCAGTGCGGGACAGGGCTTTAATTCACCCCTCCACTTT. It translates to CASSAGQGFNSPLHF.

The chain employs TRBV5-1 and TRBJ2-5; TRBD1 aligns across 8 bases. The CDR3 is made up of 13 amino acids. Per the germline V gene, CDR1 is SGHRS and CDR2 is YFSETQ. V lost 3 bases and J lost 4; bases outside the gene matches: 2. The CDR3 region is CASSSTGGETQYF. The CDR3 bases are TGCGCCAGCAGCTCTACAGGGGGAGAGACCCAGTACTTC.

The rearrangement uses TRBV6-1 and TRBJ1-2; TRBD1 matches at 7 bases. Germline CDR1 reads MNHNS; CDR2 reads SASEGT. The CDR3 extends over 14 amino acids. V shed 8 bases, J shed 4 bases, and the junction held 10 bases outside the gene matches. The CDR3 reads CASVRDSGIYGYTF. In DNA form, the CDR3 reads TGTGCCAGCGTCAGGGACAGTGGTATCTATGGCTACACCTTC.

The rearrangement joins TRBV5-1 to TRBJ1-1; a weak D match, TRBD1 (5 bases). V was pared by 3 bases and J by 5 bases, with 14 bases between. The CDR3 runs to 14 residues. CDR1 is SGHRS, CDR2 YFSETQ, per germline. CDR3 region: CASSYDGGGTEAFF. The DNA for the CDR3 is TGCGCCAGCAGCTATGACGGGGGAGGGACTGAAGCTTTCTTT. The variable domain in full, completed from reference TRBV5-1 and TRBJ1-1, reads KAGVTQTPRYLIKTRGQQVTLSCSPISGHRSVSWYQQTPGQGLQFLFEYFSETQRNKGNFPGRFSGRQFSNSRSEMNVSTLELGDSALYLCASSYDGGGTEAFFGQGTRLTVV.

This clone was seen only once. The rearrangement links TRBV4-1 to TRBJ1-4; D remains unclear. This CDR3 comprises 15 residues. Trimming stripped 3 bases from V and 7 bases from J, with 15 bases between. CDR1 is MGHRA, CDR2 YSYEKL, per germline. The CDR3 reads CASSQGVLDGEKLFF. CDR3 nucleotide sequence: TGCGCCAGCAGCCAGGGAGTCTTAGATGGTGAAAAACTGTTTTTT.

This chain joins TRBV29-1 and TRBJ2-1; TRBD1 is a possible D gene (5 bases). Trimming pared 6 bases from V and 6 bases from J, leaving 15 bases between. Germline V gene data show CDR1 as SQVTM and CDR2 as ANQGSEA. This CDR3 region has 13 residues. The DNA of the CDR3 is TGCAGCGTGGGCAGGGTAGTCGGCAATGAGCAGTTCTTC. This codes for CSVGRVVGNEQFF.

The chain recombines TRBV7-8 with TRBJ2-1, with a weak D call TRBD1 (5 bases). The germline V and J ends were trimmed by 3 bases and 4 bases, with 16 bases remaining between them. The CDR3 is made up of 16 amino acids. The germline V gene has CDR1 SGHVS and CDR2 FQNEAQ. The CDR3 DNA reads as TGTGCCAGCAGCTTTTTTCAGGGAAAGTCATACAATGAGCAGTTCTTC. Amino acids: CASSFFQGKSYNEQFF.

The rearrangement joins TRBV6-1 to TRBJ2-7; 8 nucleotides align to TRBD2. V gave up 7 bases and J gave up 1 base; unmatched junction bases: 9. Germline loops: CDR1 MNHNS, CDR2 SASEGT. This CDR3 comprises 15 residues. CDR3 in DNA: TGTGCCAGCACTGTGGGGCGGGGGGATTCCTACGAGCAGTACTTC. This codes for CASTVGRGDSYEQYF.

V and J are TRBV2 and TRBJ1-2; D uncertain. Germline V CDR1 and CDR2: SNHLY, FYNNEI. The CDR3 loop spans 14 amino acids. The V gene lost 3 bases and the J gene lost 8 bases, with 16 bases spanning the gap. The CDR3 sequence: CASSEISGETGYTF. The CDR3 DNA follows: TGTGCCAGCAGTGAGATAAGTGGCGAGACAGGCTACACCTTC.

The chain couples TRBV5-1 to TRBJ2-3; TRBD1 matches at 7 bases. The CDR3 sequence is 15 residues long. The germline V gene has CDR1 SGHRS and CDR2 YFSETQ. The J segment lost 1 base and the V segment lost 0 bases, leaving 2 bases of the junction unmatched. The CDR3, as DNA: TGCGCCAGCAGCTTGGGGGGACAGCGCACAGATACGCAGTATTTT. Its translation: CASSLGGQRTDTQYF. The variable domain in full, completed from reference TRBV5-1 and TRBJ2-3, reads KAGVTQTPRYLIKTRGQQVTLSCSPISGHRSVSWYQQTPGQGLQFLFEYFSETQRNKGNFPGRFSGRQFSNSRSEMNVSTLELGDSALYLCASSLGGQRTDTQYFGPGTRLTVL.

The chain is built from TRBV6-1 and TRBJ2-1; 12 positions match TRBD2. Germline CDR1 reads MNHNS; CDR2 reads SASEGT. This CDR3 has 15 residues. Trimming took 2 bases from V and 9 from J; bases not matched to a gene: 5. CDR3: CASSESSGGASEQFF. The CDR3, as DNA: TGTGCCAGCAGTGAATCTAGCGGGGGGGCGAGTGAGCAGTTCTTC.

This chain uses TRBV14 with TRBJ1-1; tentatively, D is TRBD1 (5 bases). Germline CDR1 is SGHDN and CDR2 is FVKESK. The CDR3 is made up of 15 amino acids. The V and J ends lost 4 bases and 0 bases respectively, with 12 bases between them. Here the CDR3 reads CASSPPAGMNTEAFF. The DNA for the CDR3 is TGTGCCAGCAGCCCCCCGGCAGGGATGAACACTGAAGCTTTCTTT.

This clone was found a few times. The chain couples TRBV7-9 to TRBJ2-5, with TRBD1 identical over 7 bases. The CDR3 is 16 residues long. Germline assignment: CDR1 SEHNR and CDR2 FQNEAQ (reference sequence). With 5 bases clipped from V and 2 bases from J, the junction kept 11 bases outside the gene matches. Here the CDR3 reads CASSPPGTAIQETQYF. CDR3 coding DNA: TGTGCCAGCAGCCCCCCCGGGACAGCGATACAAGAGACCCAGTACTTC.

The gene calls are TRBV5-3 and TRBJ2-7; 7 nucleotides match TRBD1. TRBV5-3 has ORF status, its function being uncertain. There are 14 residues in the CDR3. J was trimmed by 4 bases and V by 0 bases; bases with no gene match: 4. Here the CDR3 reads CARSLGQGPYEQYF. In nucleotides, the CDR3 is TGTGCCAGAAGCTTGGGACAGGGTCCTTACGAGCAGTACTTC.

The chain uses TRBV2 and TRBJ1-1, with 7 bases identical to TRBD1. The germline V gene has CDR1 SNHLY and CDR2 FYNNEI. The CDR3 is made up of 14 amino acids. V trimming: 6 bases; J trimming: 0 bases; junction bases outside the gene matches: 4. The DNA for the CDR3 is TGTGCCAGCAGAACAGGGGCCATGAACACTGAAGCTTTCTTT. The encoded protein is CASRTGAMNTEAFF.

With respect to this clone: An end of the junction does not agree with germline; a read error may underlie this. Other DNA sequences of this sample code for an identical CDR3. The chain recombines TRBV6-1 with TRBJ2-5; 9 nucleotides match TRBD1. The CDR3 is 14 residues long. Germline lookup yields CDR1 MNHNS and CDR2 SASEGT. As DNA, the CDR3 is TGTGCTAGCATTACACACAGGGGGCGGGAGACCCAGTACTTC. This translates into CASITHRGRETQYF.

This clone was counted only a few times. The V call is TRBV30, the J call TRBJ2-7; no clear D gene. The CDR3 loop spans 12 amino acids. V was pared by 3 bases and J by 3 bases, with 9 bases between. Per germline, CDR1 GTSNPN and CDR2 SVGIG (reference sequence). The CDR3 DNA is TGTGCCTGGAGGAGCCATGGCTACGAGCAGTACTTC. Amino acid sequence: CAWRSHGYEQYF.

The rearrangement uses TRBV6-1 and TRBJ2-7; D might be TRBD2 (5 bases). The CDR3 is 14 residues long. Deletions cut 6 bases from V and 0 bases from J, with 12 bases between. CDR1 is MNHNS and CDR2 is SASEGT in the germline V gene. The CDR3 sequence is CASRTDWGSYEQYF. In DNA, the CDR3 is TGTGCCAGCAGGACGGACTGGGGCTCCTACGAGCAGTACTTC.

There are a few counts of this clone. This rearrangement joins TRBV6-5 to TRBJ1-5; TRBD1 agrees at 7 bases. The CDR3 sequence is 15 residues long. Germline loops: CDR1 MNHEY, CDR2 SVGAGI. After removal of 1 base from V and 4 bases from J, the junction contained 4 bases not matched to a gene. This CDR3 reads CASSYWDSQNQPQHF. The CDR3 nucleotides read TGTGCCAGCAGTTACTGGGACAGTCAGAATCAGCCCCAGCATTTT.

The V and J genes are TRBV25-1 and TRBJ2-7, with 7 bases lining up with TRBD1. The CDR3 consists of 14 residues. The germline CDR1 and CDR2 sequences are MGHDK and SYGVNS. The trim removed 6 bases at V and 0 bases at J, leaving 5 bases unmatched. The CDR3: CASRGGLSSYEQYF. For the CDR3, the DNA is TGTGCCAGCAGAGGGGGCCTTTCCTCCTACGAGCAGTACTTC.

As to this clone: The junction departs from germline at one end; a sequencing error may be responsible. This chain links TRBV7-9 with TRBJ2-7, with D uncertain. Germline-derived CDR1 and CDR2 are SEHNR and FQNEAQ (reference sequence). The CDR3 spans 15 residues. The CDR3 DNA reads TGTTCCAGCAGCTTAATGCCTATGTACTCCTACGAGCAGTACTTC. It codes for CSSSLMPMYSYEQYF.

CDR3 coding DNA: TGCAGCGTTGAACAGGGGGTTTCAAACACCATATATTTT. Its translation: CSVEQGVSNTIYF. This sequence joins TRBV29-1 and TRBJ1-3; 7 bases line up with TRBD1. J gave up 6 bases and V 2 bases, and 4 bases lay outside the gene matches. In germline, CDR1 is SQVTM, CDR2 ANQGSEA. This CDR3 is 13 amino acids long.

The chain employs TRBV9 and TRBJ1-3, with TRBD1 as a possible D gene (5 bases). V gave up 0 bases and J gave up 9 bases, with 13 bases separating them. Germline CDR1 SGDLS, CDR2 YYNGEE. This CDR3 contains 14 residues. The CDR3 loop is CASSVGQGGVTIYF. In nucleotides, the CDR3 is TGTGCCAGCAGCGTAGGGCAGGGTGGAGTCACCATATATTTT.